The 10 T cell receptor beta chains given below trace back to one sample, sequenced in a study of beta chain features in type 1 diabetes listed by TCRdb under 2018. The library was produced with the immunoSEQ multiplex PCR assay. All of the isolated RNA was reverse transcribed with the High Capacity cDNA Reverse Transcription Kit, so expressed TCRB transcripts were sequenced. In its TCRdb copy, this immuneACCESS table keeps in-frame sequences only and misses some clones. Where compared with another copy, unresolved V genes explain less than half of these, and the others have no known cause. This sample holds approximately 400,000 clones; approximately 15% were observed only once. Roughly 0.017% of the sample rests with the top ten. Input material: naive CD4+ T cells from blood. The cell subset or site tag for this specimen amounts to: true naive CD4+ T cells. The receptors shown here come from a woman between 18 and 29 years old in good health.

This clone was observed a handful of times. This chain connects TRBV30 to TRBJ1-1; D might be TRBD1 (5 bases). Trimming took off 0 bases at V and 2 bases at J, with 7 bases between the two ends. Per the germline V gene, CDR1 is GTSNPN and CDR2 is SVGIG (reference sequence). This CDR3 spans 13 amino acids. The DNA of the CDR3 is TGTGCCTGGAGTGTAGGGGCCAACACTGAAGCTTTCTTT. Amino acids: CAWSVGANTEAFF.

The chain has TRBV7-2 and TRBJ2-1, with 10 bases lining up with TRBD2. The CDR3 runs 16 residues. The V segment lost 5 bases and the J segment 6 bases; nucleotides outside the gene matches: 10. Germline V CDR1 and CDR2: SGHTA, FQGNSA. DNA for the CDR3: TGTGCCAGCAGCCAGCTAGCGGGAGTGAACCGCAATGAGCAGTTCTTC. Protein sequence: CASSQLAGVNRNEQFF.

V usage is TRBV30 and J usage is TRBJ2-7; D gene ambiguous. Trimming shortened V by 0 bases and J by 0 bases, and 12 bases separated the two germline ends. CDR1 GTSNPN and CDR2 SVGIG come from the germline V gene (reference sequence). The CDR3 sequence is 15 residues long. The CDR3 spells CAWSVKHSSSYEQYF. DNA for the CDR3: TGTGCCTGGAGTGTAAAGCACAGTAGCTCCTACGAGCAGTACTTC.

This clone appeared a few times. The chain employs TRBV7-9 and TRBJ1-1; 12 positions match TRBD1. The V segment lost 4 bases and the J segment 5 bases; nucleotides outside the gene matches: 11. The CDR3 is 17 amino acids. Germline CDR1 SEHNR, CDR2 FQNEAQ (reference sequence). CDR3 amino acids: CASSSLRDRGLGTEAFF. The CDR3 nucleotides are TGTGCCAGCAGCTCCCTCCGGGACAGGGGGCTTGGAACTGAAGCTTTCTTT.

The sample holds a few counts of this clone. The V call is TRBV19, the J call TRBJ2-3; D may be TRBD2 (6 bases). Germline-derived CDR1 and CDR2 are LNHDA and SQIVND (reference sequence). CDR3 length: 15 amino acids. Trimming removed 6 bases at V and 4 bases at J, with 17 bases between. This chain's CDR3 is CASRASGPGADTQYF. In nucleotides, the CDR3 is TGTGCCAGTAGAGCGAGCGGGCCTGGCGCAGATACGCAGTATTTT.

V is TRBV7-2 and J is TRBJ2-7; maybe TRBD2 (5 bases). Germline CDR1 reads SGHTA; CDR2 reads FQGNSA. CDR3 length equals 15 residues. V lost 5 bases and J lost 2, with 16 bases in between. The CDR3 DNA sequence: TGTGCCAGCAGCCTTCCGCGGACTGCCCCCTACGAGCAGTACTTC. Translation: CASSLPRTAPYEQYF. Drawing the rest from reference TRBV7-2 and TRBJ2-7, the complete variable domain is GAGVSQSPSNKVTEKGKDVELRCDPISGHTALYWYRQSLGQGLEFLIYFQGNSAPDKSGLPSDRFSAERTGGSVSTLTIQRTQQEDSAVYLCASSLPRTAPYEQYFGPGTRLTVT.

The V gene is TRBV29-1, the J gene TRBJ1-1; possibly TRBD1 for D (5 bases). This CDR3 comprises 12 residues. The V gene's germline CDR1 is SQVTM and CDR2 ANQGSEA. Trimming stripped 5 bases from V and 0 bases from J, with 7 bases between. The CDR3 nucleotides read TGCAGCGTTAACAGGATGAACACTGAAGCTTTCTTT. Amino acids: CSVNRMNTEAFF.

V usage is TRBV29-1 and J usage is TRBJ1-5; D gene ambiguous. The CDR3 covers 15 residues. Trimming shortened V by 5 bases and J by 2 bases, and 16 bases separated the two germline ends. The germline V gene encodes CDR1 SQVTM and CDR2 ANQGSEA. CDR3 sequence: CSVKTLGRGNQPQHF. The DNA for the CDR3 is TGCAGCGTTAAAACGTTGGGGAGGGGCAATCAGCCCCAGCATTTT.

This sequence joins TRBV29-1 and TRBJ1-2; D unresolved. The ends were cut back, 1 base at V and 4 bases at J, with 10 bases in the middle. The CDR3 contains 13 residues. CDR1 is SQVTM and CDR2 is ANQGSEA in the germline V gene. The CDR3 is CSVEGERSYGYTF. CDR3 coding DNA: TGCAGCGTTGAAGGGGAGCGGAGCTATGGCTACACCTTC.

The CDR3 loop is CASSLLQALGDTQYF. CDR3 DNA: TGCGCCAGCAGCCTTCTTCAGGCGTTGGGAGATACGCAGTATTTT. V is TRBV4-1 and J is TRBJ2-3; D remains ambiguous. The germline CDR1 and CDR2 sequences are MGHRA and YSYEKL. This CDR3 has 15 amino acids. Trimming stripped 4 bases from V and 5 bases from J, with 16 bases between.